One sample yielded the 23 T cell receptor beta chains listed below, sequenced in a study of regulatory dendritic cells for organ transplantation. The protocol was immunoSEQ multiplex PCR, while the TCRdb copy is restricted to in-frame clones and leaves out a portion. The table has about 30,000 clones, about 80% seen once; the top ten hold around 2.3%. Sequencing was carried out using memory CD4+ T cells from blood. The subset here: CD45RO+ memory T cells. The receptors come from a human donor in good health.

This clone was found a few times. The chain recombines TRBV14 with TRBJ2-1, with 9 bases aligning to TRBD1. J lost 7 bases, V lost 11 bases, and 9 bases had no gene match. Germline lookup yields CDR1 SGHDN and CDR2 FVKESK. CDR3 size: 13 residues. Here the CDR3 reads CAWGGQGKNEQFF. The CDR3 DNA is TGTGCCTGGGGGGGACAGGGAAAAAATGAGCAGTTCTTC. Full variable domain (remainder filled in from reference TRBV14 and TRBJ2-1): EAGVTQFPSHSVIEKGQTVTLRCDPISGHDNLYWYRRVMGKEIKFLLHFVKESKQDESGMPNNRFLAERTGGTYSTLKVQPAELEDSGVYFCAWGGQGKNEQFFGPGTRLTVL.

This sequence joins TRBV2 and TRBJ2-1; the match to TRBD2 covers 15 bases. Losses at the gene ends were 4 bases for V and 4 bases for J; bases not matched to a gene: 8. The CDR3 contains 18 residues. Germline CDR1 reads SNHLY; CDR2 reads FYNNEI. The CDR3 DNA reads as TGTGCCAGCAGTGCCCGGACTAGCGGGGGGGCTGGGTACAATGAGCAGTTCTTC. Translation gives CASSARTSGGAGYNEQFF.

This rearrangement joins TRBV30 to TRBJ1-5; TRBD1 aligns across 9 bases. Germline trimming cut 0 bases from V and 4 bases from J; bases unmatched to any gene: 1. CDR3 length: 14 residues. In germline, CDR1 is GTSNPN, CDR2 SVGIG (reference sequence). The CDR3 reads CAWSVDRGNQPQHF. The CDR3 nucleotides are TGTGCCTGGAGTGTTGACAGGGGGAATCAGCCCCAGCATTTT.

This clone was picked up one time. The chain employs TRBV4-1 and TRBJ1-5; 11 bases match TRBD1. The CDR3 length is 17 residues. Germline CDR1 and CDR2: MGHRA and YSYEKL. J was trimmed by 2 bases and V by 2 bases; bases with no gene match: 5. The DNA for the CDR3 is TGCGCCAGCAGCCAAACCGGGACAGGGGGTCGCAATCAGCCCCAGCATTTT. It codes for CASSQTGTGGRNQPQHF.

The chain has TRBV7-8 and TRBJ1-1; 7 bases are a match to TRBD1. Germline CDR1 and CDR2: SGHVS and FQNEAQ. J was trimmed by 11 bases and V by 4 bases; bases with no gene match: 10. This CDR3 contains 13 residues. This CDR3 reads CASSSNRDREAFF. The CDR3 region has the DNA TGTGCCAGCAGCTCCAACCGGGACAGAGAGGCTTTCTTT.

Only a few counts were recorded for this clone. The V call is TRBV11-2, the J call TRBJ1-2; TRBD1 might be the D (6 bases). Germline values: CDR1 SGHAT, CDR2 FQNNGV. CDR3 length: 13 amino acids. Deletions cut 1 base from V and 12 bases from J, with 15 bases between. Here the CDR3 DNA reads TGTGCCAGCAGCTTAGGTCTTCGGGGGGACAACACCTTC. Translation gives CASSLGLRGDNTF. Full variable domain (outside the CDR3, taken from reference TRBV11-2 and TRBJ1-2): EAGVAQSPRYKIIEKRQSVAFWCNPISGHATLYWYQQILGQGPKLLIQFQNNGVVDDSQLPKDRFSAERLKGVDSTLKIQPAKLEDSAVYLCASSLGLRGDNTFGSGTRLTVV.

This rearrangement joins TRBV19 to TRBJ1-5; perhaps TRBD1 as D (6 bases). Germline CDR1 and CDR2: LNHDA and SQIVND (reference sequence). V dropped 1 base and J dropped 7 bases, with 14 bases sitting between them. The CDR3 sequence is 15 residues long. The DNA of the CDR3 is TGTGCCAGTAGTATAGCAGGGGCAAGGGAACAGCCCCAGCATTTT. Translated, it gives CASSIAGAREQPQHF.

The V gene is TRBV7-9, the J gene TRBJ1-3; no clear D. Per the germline V gene, CDR1 is SEHNR and CDR2 is FQNEAQ (reference sequence). V lost 5 bases to trimming and J lost 4 bases, with 6 bases between them. This CDR3 is built from 12 residues. The CDR3 coding sequence is TGTGCCAGCAGCCGGGTGGGAAACACCATATATTTT. This encodes CASSRVGNTIYF.

V gene TRBV6-4 combines with J gene TRBJ2-3; no clear D. Germline CDR1 MRHNA, CDR2 SNTAGT. CDR3 size: 14 residues. V was cut by 1 base and J by 2 bases, with 7 bases left in between. The CDR3: CASSDFPHTDTQYF. CDR3 sequence (DNA): TGTGCCAGCAGTGACTTTCCCCACACAGATACGCAGTATTTT.

The genes are TRBV19 and TRBJ1-2, with D unresolved. Germline loops: CDR1 LNHDA, CDR2 SQIVND (reference sequence). CDR3 length: 16 residues. V gave up 1 base and J gave up 4 bases, with 16 bases separating them. The CDR3: CASSIVGPETSYGYTF. The CDR3 DNA follows: TGTGCCAGTAGTATAGTAGGTCCGGAGACCTCCTATGGCTACACCTTC. Together with reference TRBV19 and TRBJ1-2, the CDR3 gives the full variable domain: DGGITQSPKYLFRKEGQNVTLSCEQNLNHDAMYWYRQDPGQGLRLIYYSQIVNDFQKGDIAEGYSVSREKKESFPLTVTSAQKNPTAFYLCASSIVGPETSYGYTFGSGTRLTVV.

V gene TRBV19 combines with J gene TRBJ2-1; D gene unclear. The V end was cut by 9 bases, the J end by 6 bases, with 18 bases between. Germline lookup yields CDR1 LNHDA and CDR2 SQIVND (reference sequence). The CDR3 is made up of 14 amino acids. The chain's CDR3 is CASRPYSLINEQFF. In DNA form, the CDR3 reads TGTGCCAGCAGACCCTACTCGCTGATCAATGAGCAGTTCTTC. The complete variable domain, with remaining parts taken from reference TRBV19 and TRBJ2-1, reads DGGITQSPKYLFRKEGQNVTLSCEQNLNHDAMYWYRQDPGQGLRLIYYSQIVNDFQKGDIAEGYSVSREKKESFPLTVTSAQKNPTAFYLCASRPYSLINEQFFGPGTRLTVL.

The CDR3 protein is CASSQEELAGVQYF. The CDR3 DNA reads TGCGCCAGCAGCCAAGAGGAGCTAGCGGGCGTACAGTACTTC. The chain is built from TRBV4-1 and TRBJ2-7; 8 positions match TRBD2. Germline CDR1 and CDR2: MGHRA and YSYEKL. This CDR3 region has 14 residues. The V gene end was trimmed by 0 bases and the J gene end by 10 bases; junction bases not matched to a gene: 8.

The genes are TRBV6-1 and TRBJ2-2, with 7 positions matching TRBD1. V gave up 10 bases and J gave up 1 base; unmatched junction bases: 9. The CDR3 runs to 15 residues. Germline CDR1 is MNHNS and CDR2 is SASEGT. The CDR3 is CATRQDRQNTGELFF. The CDR3 region has the DNA TGTGCCACCCGTCAGGACAGGCAGAACACCGGGGAGCTGTTTTTT.

The V call is TRBV10-3, the J call TRBJ2-4; TRBD2 matches 9 bases. CDR3 length equals 14 residues. Losses at the gene ends were 4 bases for V and 8 bases for J; bases not matched to a gene: 6. Germline assignment: CDR1 ENHRY and CDR2 SYGVKD. CDR3 loop: CAISVAGGNDIQYF. The CDR3 bases are TGTGCCATCAGTGTCGCGGGAGGGAATGACATTCAGTACTTC.

This clone was found a few times. The chain uses TRBV28 and TRBJ1-3; D unresolved. The V gene lost 5 bases and the J gene lost 7 bases, with 15 bases spanning the gap. Germline CDR1 is MDHEN and CDR2 is SYDVKM. This CDR3 contains 14 residues. The DNA for the CDR3 is TGTGCCAGCAGTCTCGTGACCGGTGTGAACACCATATATTTT. It codes for CASSLVTGVNTIYF.

In its sample, this clone was seen a few times. The V call is TRBV19, the J call TRBJ1-2, with D perhaps TRBD1 (6 bases). V shed 5 bases and J shed 7 bases, with 11 bases lying between them. The germline CDR1 and CDR2 sequences are LNHDA and SQIVND (reference sequence). CDR3 length: 12 residues. CDR3 sequence (DNA): TGTGCCAGTAGTCACAGGGATTCTGGCTACACCTTC. Translating it yields CASSHRDSGYTF.

The V gene is TRBV9, the J gene TRBJ2-1, with TRBD2 identical over 8 bases. With 3 bases clipped from V and 6 bases from J, the junction kept 14 bases outside the gene matches. The CDR3 contains 17 residues. Germline loops: CDR1 SGDLS, CDR2 YYNGEE. The CDR3 bases are TGTGCCAGCAGCGCAAAGACAAGCGGGAGAGCCCTCAATGAGCAGTTCTTC. It codes for CASSAKTSGRALNEQFF.

The V gene is TRBV9, the J gene TRBJ1-3; the D gene is possibly TRBD1 (5 bases). CDR1 is SGDLS and CDR2 is YYNGEE in the germline V gene. The CDR3 spans 13 residues. Trimming took off 6 bases at V and 4 bases at J, with 11 bases between the two ends. CDR3 sequence reads: CASTGGAGNTIYF. CDR3 in DNA: TGTGCCAGCACTGGGGGAGCGGGAAACACCATATATTTT.

The chain recombines TRBV19 with TRBJ2-7, with TRBD1 matching 7 bases. Looked up from germline, CDR1 is LNHDA and CDR2 is SQIVND (reference sequence). The ends lost 6 bases at V and 0 bases at J; junction bases unmatched: 8. The CDR3 sequence is 15 residues long. CDR3 loop: CASRNPSGGSYEQYF. The CDR3 bases are TGTGCCAGTAGAAACCCGTCAGGGGGCTCCTACGAGCAGTACTTC.

The chain is built from TRBV27 and TRBJ1-6; D gene unclear. Germline loops: CDR1 MNHEY, CDR2 SMNVEV (reference sequence). Trimming took 6 bases from V and 9 from J, leaving 12 bases between them. The length of the CDR3 is 13 residues. This CDR3 is CASRSLWVSPLHF. The CDR3 coding sequence is TGTGCCAGCAGGTCTCTCTGGGTTTCACCCCTCCACTTT.

This rearrangement joins TRBV10-3 to TRBJ2-3; possibly TRBD2 for D (5 bases). The CDR3 covers 17 residues. Germline V CDR1 and CDR2: ENHRY, SYGVKD. Trimming took 0 bases from V and 2 from J, leaving 15 bases between them. The DNA for the CDR3 is TGTGCCATCAGTGAGTCGATGCGGGCTGATGACACAGATACGCAGTATTTT. This codes for CAISESMRADDTDTQYF.

The chain uses TRBV21-1 and TRBJ2-1; TRBD1 was called by the table and not checked on the DNA. TRBV21-1 is noted as a pseudogene. The CDR3 runs to 15 residues. In DNA, the CDR3 is TGTGCCAGCAGCTCCCCGGACAGGCGTCGCAATGAGCAGTTCTTC. Protein sequence: CASSSPDRRRNEQFF.

The rearrangement uses TRBV2 and TRBJ1-2; D gene ambiguous. The V gene's germline CDR1 is SNHLY and CDR2 FYNNEI. The CDR3 is made up of 15 amino acids. V was clipped by 4 bases and J by 0 bases, with 12 bases between them. DNA of the CDR3: TGTGCCAGCAGTGTATTGCCACCGACTAACTATGGCTACACCTTC. As protein: CASSVLPPTNYGYTF.